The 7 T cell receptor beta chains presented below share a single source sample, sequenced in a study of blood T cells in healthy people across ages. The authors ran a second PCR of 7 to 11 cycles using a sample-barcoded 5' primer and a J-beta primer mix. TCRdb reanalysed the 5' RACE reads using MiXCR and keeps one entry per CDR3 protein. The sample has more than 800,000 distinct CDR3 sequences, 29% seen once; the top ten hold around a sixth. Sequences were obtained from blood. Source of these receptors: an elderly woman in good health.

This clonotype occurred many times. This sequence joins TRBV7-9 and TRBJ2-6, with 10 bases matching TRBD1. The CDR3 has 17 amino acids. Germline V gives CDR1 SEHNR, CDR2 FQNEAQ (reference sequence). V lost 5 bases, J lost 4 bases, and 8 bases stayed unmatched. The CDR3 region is CASSLGQGIIGANVLTF. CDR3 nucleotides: TGTGCCAGCAGCCTGGGACAGGGGATAATAGGGGCCAACGTCCTGACTTTC.

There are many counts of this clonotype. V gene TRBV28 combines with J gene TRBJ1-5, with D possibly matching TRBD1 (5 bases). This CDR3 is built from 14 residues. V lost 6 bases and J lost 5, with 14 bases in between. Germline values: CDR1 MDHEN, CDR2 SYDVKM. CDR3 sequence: CASRTGAGYQPQHF. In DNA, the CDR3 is TGTGCCAGCAGGACCGGGGCCGGCTATCAGCCCCAGCATTTT.

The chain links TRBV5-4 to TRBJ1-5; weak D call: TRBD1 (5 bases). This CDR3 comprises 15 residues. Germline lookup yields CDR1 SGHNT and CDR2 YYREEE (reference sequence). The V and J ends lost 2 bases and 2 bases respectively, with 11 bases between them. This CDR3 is CASSFGGKGNQPQHF. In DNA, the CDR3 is TGTGCCAGCAGCTTCGGGGGAAAGGGCAATCAGCCCCAGCATTTT.

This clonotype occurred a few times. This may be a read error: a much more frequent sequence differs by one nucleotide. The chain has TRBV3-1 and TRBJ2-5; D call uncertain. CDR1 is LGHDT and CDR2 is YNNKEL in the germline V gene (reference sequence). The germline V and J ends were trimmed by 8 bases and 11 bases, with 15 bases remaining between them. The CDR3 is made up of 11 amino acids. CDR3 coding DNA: TGTGCCAGCCGCACGGTCAATGAGCAGTACTTC. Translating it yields CASRTVNEQYF.

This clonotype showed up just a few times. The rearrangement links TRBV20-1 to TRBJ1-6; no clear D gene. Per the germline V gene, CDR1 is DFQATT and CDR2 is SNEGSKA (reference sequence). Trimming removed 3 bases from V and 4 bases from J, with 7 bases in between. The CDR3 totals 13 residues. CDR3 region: CSARFTYNSPLHF. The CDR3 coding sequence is TGCAGTGCTAGGTTCACTTATAATTCACCCCTCCACTTT.

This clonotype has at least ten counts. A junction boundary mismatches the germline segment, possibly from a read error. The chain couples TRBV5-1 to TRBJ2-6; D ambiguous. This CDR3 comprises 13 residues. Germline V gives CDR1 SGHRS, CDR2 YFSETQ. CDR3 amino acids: CASSLTGANVLTF. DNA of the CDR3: TGTGCCAGCAGTTTGACTGGGGCCAACGTCCTGACTTTC.

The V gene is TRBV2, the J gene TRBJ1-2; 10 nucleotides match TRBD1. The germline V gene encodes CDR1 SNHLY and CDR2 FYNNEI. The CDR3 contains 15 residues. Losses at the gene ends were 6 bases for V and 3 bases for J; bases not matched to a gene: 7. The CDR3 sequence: CASSVTGTGDYGYTF. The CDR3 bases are TGTGCCAGCAGCGTCACCGGGACAGGGGACTATGGCTACACCTTC.